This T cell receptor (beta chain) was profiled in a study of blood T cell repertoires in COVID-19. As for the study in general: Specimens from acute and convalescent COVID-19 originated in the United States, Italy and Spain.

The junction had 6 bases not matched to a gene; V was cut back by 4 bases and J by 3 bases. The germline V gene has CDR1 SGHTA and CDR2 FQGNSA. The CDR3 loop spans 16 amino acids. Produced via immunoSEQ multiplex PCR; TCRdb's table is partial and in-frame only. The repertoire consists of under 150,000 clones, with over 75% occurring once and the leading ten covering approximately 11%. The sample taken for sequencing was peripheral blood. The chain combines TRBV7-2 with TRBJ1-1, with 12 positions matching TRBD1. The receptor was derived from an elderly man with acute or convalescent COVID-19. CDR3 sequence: CASSYRGTGGYTEAFF. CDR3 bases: TGTGCCAGCAGCTACCGAGGGACAGGGGGCTACACTGAAGCTTTCTTT.